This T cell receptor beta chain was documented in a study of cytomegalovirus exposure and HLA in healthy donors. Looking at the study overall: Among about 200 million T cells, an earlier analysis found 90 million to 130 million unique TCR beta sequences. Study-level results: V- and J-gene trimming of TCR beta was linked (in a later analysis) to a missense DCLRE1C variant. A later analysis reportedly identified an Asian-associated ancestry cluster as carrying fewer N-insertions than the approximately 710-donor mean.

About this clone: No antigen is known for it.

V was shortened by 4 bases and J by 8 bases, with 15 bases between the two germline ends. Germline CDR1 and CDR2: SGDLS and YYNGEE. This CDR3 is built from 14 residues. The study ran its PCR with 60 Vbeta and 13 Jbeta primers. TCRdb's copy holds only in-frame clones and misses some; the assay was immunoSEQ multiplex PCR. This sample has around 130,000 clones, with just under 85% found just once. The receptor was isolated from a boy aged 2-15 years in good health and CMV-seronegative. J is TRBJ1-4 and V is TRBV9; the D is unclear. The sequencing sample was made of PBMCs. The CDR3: CASSQRPKREKLFF. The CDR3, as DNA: TGTGCCAGCAGCCAAAGACCTAAGCGCGAAAAACTGTTTTTT.